This T cell receptor (beta chain) was sequenced during a study of CD8 T cells in ankylosing spondylitis. Whole-study findings and limits: Past studies reported some motif variants in reactive arthritis synovial fluid and blood. Reportedly, matched ankylosing spondylitis synovial fluid was significantly enriched for disease-linked clones. Seemingly distinctive of ankylosing spondylitis blood was a TCR beta motif formed by eight highly homologous variants.

For TCR beta, libraries came from quantitative 5'-RACE with molecular barcodes. One entry per CDR3 protein results from TCRdb running MiXCR on the 5' RACE reads. The table shows about 360,000 distinct CDR3 sequences, with 20% to 25% occurring only once. This clonotype showed up just a few times. Its antigen is as yet unknown. The receptor's source is a male donor with ankylosing spondylitis or in good health (not recorded which). Sample: blood, either unsorted or a sorted T cell fraction (not recorded which).

In DNA form, the CDR3 reads TGTGCCACTCAATCCCGGGACAGGGAGTACAATGAGCAGTTCTTC. This translates into CATQSRDREYNEQFF. The J gene is TRBJ2-1, the V gene TRBV6-1; the match to TRBD1 covers 9 bases. The CDR3 length is 15 residues. V dropped 10 bases and J dropped 4; count of bases not matched to a gene: 11. Per germline, CDR1 MNHNS and CDR2 SASEGT.